One and the same sample provided the 17 T cell receptor beta chains below, sequenced in a study of OX40 agonist ivuxolimab in advanced cancers. Here immunoSEQ multiplex PCR was the method, and the copy in TCRdb shows in-frame clones only, minus some. The sample yields more than 25,000 clones, around 85% seen once. Sequences were derived from CD4+ or CD8+ T cells sorted from blood, sampled in a trial of the OX40 agonist ivuxolimab. These receptors originate from an adult with an advanced solid tumor such as melanoma, head and neck, liver or kidney cancer.

The chain couples TRBV27 to TRBJ2-7; 8 nucleotides match TRBD2. J gave up 2 bases and V 7 bases, and 7 bases lay outside the gene matches. CDR3 length equals 14 residues. Germline V gene lookup returns CDR1 MNHEY and CDR2 SMNVEV (reference sequence). CDR3 sequence: CASKSSGLPYEQYF. CDR3 DNA sequence: TGTGCCAGCAAGTCTAGCGGGCTCCCCTACGAGCAGTACTTC.

The rearrangement links TRBV7-6 to TRBJ2-2; 10 nucleotides match TRBD1. The CDR3 covers 14 residues. CDR1 is SGHVS and CDR2 is FNYEAQ in the germline V gene. The ends lost 7 bases at V and 7 bases at J; junction bases unmatched: 6. The CDR3 is CASMGQGFGGELFF. In nucleotides, the CDR3 is TGTGCCAGCATGGGACAGGGGTTTGGCGGGGAGCTGTTTTTT.

The rearrangement joins TRBV7-6 to TRBJ2-1; the D gene is possibly TRBD1 (6 bases). The V gene lost 1 base and the J gene lost 5 bases, with 18 bases spanning the gap. This CDR3 is 17 amino acids long. CDR1 SGHVS and CDR2 FNYEAQ come from the germline V gene. CDR3 loop: CASSLVIGGGRNNEQFF. As DNA, the CDR3 is TGTGCCAGCAGCTTAGTGATAGGGGGTGGAAGGAACAATGAGCAGTTCTTC. The entire variable domain, with the rest obtained from reference TRBV7-6 and TRBJ2-1, is as follows: GAGVSQSPRYKVTKRGQDVALRCDPISGHVSLYWYRQALGQGPEFLTYFNYEAQQDKSGLPNDRFSAERPEGSISTLTIQRTEQRDSAMYRCASSLVIGGGRNNEQFFGPGTRLTVL.

The chain joins TRBV7-9 to TRBJ2-5, with D possibly being TRBD2 (5 bases). V was trimmed by 6 bases and J by 2 bases, leaving 19 bases between them. Germline values: CDR1 SEHNR, CDR2 FQNEAQ (reference sequence). The CDR3 is 16 residues long. The CDR3, as DNA: TGTGCCAGCAGTCCTACTGGGAGACCGAATCAAGAGACCCAGTACTTC. Protein: CASSPTGRPNQETQYF. The full variable domain, rest sourced from reference TRBV7-9 and TRBJ2-5, is DTGVSQNPRHKITKRGQNVTFRCDPISEHNRLYWYRQTLGQGPEFLTYFQNEAQLEKSRLLSDRFSAERPKGSFSTLEIQRTEQGDSAMYLCASSPTGRPNQETQYFGPGTRLLVL.

This clone was detected a few times. The chain combines TRBV5-8 with TRBJ2-2, with D tentatively TRBD2 (6 bases). The CDR3 runs to 13 residues. Germline V lookup: CDR1 SGHTS, CDR2 YDEGEE. The germline V and J ends were trimmed by 0 bases and 7 bases, with 7 bases remaining between them. DNA of the CDR3: TGTGCCAGCAGCTTGGTCGGGGGCGGGGAGCTGTTTTTT. Its protein is CASSLVGGGELFF.

There are a few counts of this clone. This sequence joins TRBV7-9 and TRBJ2-3, with D maybe TRBD2 (5 bases). V lost 2 bases and J 3 bases, leaving 9 bases between the germline ends. The CDR3 is 14 amino acids. CDR1 is SEHNR and CDR2 is FQNEAQ in the germline V gene (reference sequence). CDR3 protein: CASSLPGGTDTQYF. The CDR3, as DNA: TGTGCCAGCAGCTTACCCGGAGGTACAGATACGCAGTATTTT.

This clone occurred a few times. The junction and the germline gene differ at one end; a read error may be behind it. The chain employs TRBV7-7 and TRBJ2-1, with D unresolved. Germline CDR1 SSHAT, CDR2 FNYEAQ (reference sequence). This CDR3 has 15 residues. Here the CDR3 DNA reads TGTGCTAGCAGGCCCCTTACAAGAAACTACAATGAGCAGTTCTTC. This encodes CASRPLTRNYNEQFF.

The DNA for the CDR3 is TGTGCCAGCAGTTTAAAGGGGTGGGAGCAGTTCTTC. Translated: CASSLKGWEQFF. The genes are TRBV27 and TRBJ2-1, with D possibly TRBD1 on 5 matching bases. Germline assignment: CDR1 MNHEY and CDR2 SMNVEV (reference sequence). Trimming took off 2 bases at V and 10 bases at J, with 9 bases between the two ends. CDR3 length: 12 amino acids.

The chain combines TRBV2 with TRBJ1-1; 8 bases are shared with TRBD1. V lost 0 bases to trimming and J lost 6 bases; unmatched junction nucleotides: 6. Germline V gene lookup returns CDR1 SNHLY and CDR2 FYNNEI. The CDR3 runs 15 residues. This CDR3 is CASSEAAGGFPEAFF. CDR3 bases: TGTGCCAGCAGTGAAGCTGCAGGGGGCTTTCCTGAAGCTTTCTTT.

This clone showed up just a few times. The chain employs TRBV30 and TRBJ1-1, with 7 bases fitting TRBD1. The length of the CDR3 is 14 residues. V was pared by 1 base and J by 4 bases, with 6 bases of the junction left unmatched. Germline V gene lookup returns CDR1 GTSNPN and CDR2 SVGIG (reference sequence). CDR3 bases: TGTGCCTGGAGTGGAGGGACAGTCGGCACTGAAGCTTTCTTT. It is translated as CAWSGGTVGTEAFF. Full variable domain (missing parts from reference TRBV30 and TRBJ1-1): SQTIHQWPATLVQPVGSPLSLECTVEGTSNPNLYWYRQAAGRGLQLLFYSVGIGQISSEVPQNLSASRPQDRQFILSSKKLLLSDSGFYLCAWSGGTVGTEAFFGQGTRLTVV.

This clone was counted between two and nine times. The chain couples TRBV19 to TRBJ2-1, with TRBD2 identical over 7 bases. CDR1 is LNHDA and CDR2 is SQIVND in the germline V gene (reference sequence). The CDR3 runs 17 residues. V gave up 3 bases and J gave up 4 bases; unmatched junction bases: 12. CDR3 loop: CASSIFFSSGIYNEQFF. DNA for the CDR3: TGTGCCAGTAGTATTTTTTTTTCTAGCGGTATTTACAATGAGCAGTTCTTC.

The genes are TRBV28 and TRBJ1-2; D gene uncertain. Trimming stripped 3 bases from V and 0 bases from J, with 5 bases between. From germline, CDR1 is MDHEN and CDR2 SYDVKM. The CDR3 has 13 amino acids. The CDR3 sequence is CASSLGTNYGYTF. In nucleotides, the CDR3 is TGTGCCAGCAGTTTGGGGACTAACTATGGCTACACCTTC.

This chain links TRBV7-2 with TRBJ2-7; D is unresolved. The CDR3 has 14 residues. CDR1 SGHTA and CDR2 FQGNSA come from the germline V gene. Between the trimmed V and J ends, which lost 1 base and 6 bases, there was a span of 13 bases. The DNA of the CDR3 is TGTGCCAGCAGCTTAGGTCTAAGCGCCCCCGAGCAGTACTTC. This sequence encodes CASSLGLSAPEQYF.

This chain connects TRBV6-5 to TRBJ2-1; D not resolved. Trimming pared 5 bases from V and 5 bases from J, leaving 4 bases between. Germline V gene sequence: CDR1 MNHEY, CDR2 SVGAGI. This CDR3 spans 11 amino acids. CDR3 loop: CASSRNNEQFF. DNA for the CDR3: TGTGCCAGCAGTAGGAACAATGAGCAGTTCTTC.

The V gene is TRBV28, the J gene TRBJ2-2; D is perhaps TRBD1 (6 bases). V was cut by 7 bases and J by 3 bases, with 6 bases left in between. Germline V gene lookup returns CDR1 MDHEN and CDR2 SYDVKM. This CDR3 has 12 amino acids. The CDR3 coding sequence is TGTGCCAGCAACAGGGACACCGGGGAGCTGTTTTTT. Amino acid sequence: CASNRDTGELFF.

J is TRBJ2-7 and V is TRBV14; D perhaps matches TRBD2 (5 bases). Trimming removed 4 bases at V and 2 bases at J, with 15 bases between. CDR3 length: 15 amino acids. The V gene's germline CDR1 is SGHDN and CDR2 FVKESK. The CDR3 bases are TGTGCCAGCAGCCTGGTCGGGGAATATCCCTACGAGCAGTACTTC. Amino acid sequence: CASSLVGEYPYEQYF.

This rearrangement joins TRBV27 to TRBJ2-3, with 7 bases identical to TRBD2. Germline V gives CDR1 MNHEY, CDR2 SMNVEV (reference sequence). Losses at the gene ends were 4 bases for V and 0 bases for J; bases not matched to a gene: 10. This CDR3 region has 17 residues. CDR3 nucleotides: TGTGCCAGCAGTTCCCTCGCTAGCGGCCCTAGCACAGATACGCAGTATTTT. Protein sequence: CASSSLASGPSTDTQYF.